The 25 T cell receptor beta chains below were found in one sample sequenced in a study of memory CD8 T cells in hepatitis C reinfection. Indicated time point: late/post reinfection, 12 to 24 weeks after detection. No in vitro expansion preceded TCR sequencing of the sorted cells. Sequencing used immunoSEQ multiplex PCR; TCRdb keeps in-frame clones, though not all of them. The sample has just over 45,000 clones, roughly 89% seen once. The sequenced sample consisted of naive CD8+ T cells sorted from blood. The receptors were gathered from a man between 18 and 29 years old with hepatitis C virus infection.

This clone was observed a few times. The chain links TRBV5-6 to TRBJ1-1, with D perhaps matching TRBD1 (6 bases). The CDR3 consists of 15 residues. Trimming took off 3 bases at V and 5 bases at J, with 17 bases between the two ends. Germline V CDR1 and CDR2: SGHDT, YYEEEE. The CDR3 spells CASSYGTGTTTEAFF. Written as DNA, the CDR3 is TGTGCCAGCAGCTACGGTACCGGGACAACAACTGAAGCTTTCTTT.

The CDR3 coding sequence is TGTGCCAGCAGCTCGTCCGGGGAAAAACTAGCCAAAAACATTCAGTACTTC. It is translated as CASSSSGEKLAKNIQYF. This sequence joins TRBV11-3 and TRBJ2-4; D is possibly TRBD2 (5 bases). The CDR3 has 17 amino acids. The ends were cut back, 4 bases at V and 0 bases at J, with 16 bases in the middle. Per the germline V gene, CDR1 is SGHNT and CDR2 is YENEEA. Using reference TRBV11-3 and TRBJ2-4 for the parts outside the CDR3, the full variable domain is EAGVVQSPRYKIIEKKQPVAFWCNPISGHNTLYWYLQNLGQGPELLIRYENEEAVDDSQLPKDRFSAERLKGVDSTLKIQPAELGDSAVYLCASSSSGEKLAKNIQYFGAGTRLSVL.

The chain couples TRBV7-2 to TRBJ2-1, with TRBD2 matching 11 bases. This CDR3 is 16 amino acids long. Trimming cost V 4 bases and J 1 base; bases outside gene matches: 3. Germline CDR1 and CDR2: SGHTA and FQGNSA. This CDR3 reads CASSSLAGGSYNEQFF. The CDR3 DNA reads as TGTGCCAGCAGCTCGCTAGCGGGAGGATCCTACAATGAGCAGTTCTTC.

The chain uses TRBV5-5 and TRBJ2-5, with a tentative D call TRBD2 (6 bases). With 0 bases removed from V and 0 bases from J, the gap between germline ends came to 9 bases. The CDR3 is made up of 15 amino acids. Germline assignment: CDR1 SGHKS and CDR2 YYEKEE (reference sequence). The CDR3 reads CASSLAGLNQETQYF. CDR3 bases: TGTGCCAGCAGCTTGGCGGGACTCAACCAAGAGACCCAGTACTTC.

The chain recombines TRBV5-6 with TRBJ2-3; 8 bases line up with TRBD2. Germline V CDR1 and CDR2: SGHDT, YYEEEE. Unmatched junction bases numbered 6, after V lost 0 bases and J lost 0 bases. The CDR3 is made up of 17 amino acids. This CDR3 is CASSLASLAASTDTQYF. In DNA form, the CDR3 reads TGTGCCAGCAGCTTGGCGTCACTAGCGGCTAGCACAGATACGCAGTATTTT.

CDR3 in amino acids: CASSPVAGANNEQFF. CDR3 sequence (DNA): TGTGCCAGCAGCCCGGTAGCGGGGGCTAACAATGAGCAGTTCTTC. J is TRBJ2-1 and V is TRBV5-4, with TRBD2 identical over 9 bases. CDR1 is SGHNT and CDR2 is YYREEE in the germline V gene (reference sequence). Germline trimming cut 4 bases from V and 5 bases from J; bases unmatched to any gene: 7. CDR3 length: 15 amino acids.

This chain uses TRBV9 with TRBJ1-4, with 7 bases matching TRBD1. The CDR3 contains 15 residues. V trimming: 1 base; J trimming: 6 bases; junction bases outside the gene matches: 6. The germline gives CDR1 SGDLS, CDR2 YYNGEE. In DNA, the CDR3 is TGTGCCAGCAGCGTATCCGGGACAGCCTATGAAAAACTGTTTTTT. Translated, it gives CASSVSGTAYEKLFF.

This sequence joins TRBV5-1 and TRBJ2-1; 7 bases are shared with TRBD2. Germline V gene lookup returns CDR1 SGHRS and CDR2 YFSETQ. With V trimmed by 4 bases and J by 7 bases, 8 bases remained unmatched. The CDR3 consists of 14 residues. The CDR3 region has the DNA TGCGCCAGCAGCCCCATCAGCGGGGCGAATGAGCAGTTCTTC. This gives the protein CASSPISGANEQFF.

This clone was picked up a small number of times. The V call is TRBV2, the J call TRBJ1-4; D is unresolved. Germline V CDR1 and CDR2: SNHLY, FYNNEI. This CDR3 region has 13 residues. The ends were cut back, 7 bases at V and 8 bases at J, with 14 bases in the middle. The CDR3: CASTGVSGEKLFF. CDR3 nucleotide sequence: TGTGCCAGCACCGGGGTCTCCGGAGAAAAACTGTTTTTT.

This clone appeared once. This rearrangement joins TRBV5-1 to TRBJ2-5, with 10 bases identical to TRBD1. The V and J ends lost 0 bases and 1 base, in that order; junction bases with no gene match: 6. The CDR3 totals 17 residues. Germline V gene sequence: CDR1 SGHRS, CDR2 YFSETQ. The CDR3 region has the DNA TGCGCCAGCAGCTTGGATGAGACAGGGGGCCTCCAAGAGACCCAGTACTTC. Protein: CASSLDETGGLQETQYF.

This chain uses TRBV5-3 with TRBJ1-2; D is unresolved. TRBV5-3 belongs to the ORF category, with a function that is uncertain. The CDR3 runs 14 residues. Trimming removed 1 base from V and 2 bases from J, with 9 bases in between. In DNA, the CDR3 is TGTGCCAGAAGCTTGTCAGGAAGCAACTATGGCTACACCTTC. Its protein is CARSLSGSNYGYTF.

A few counts support this clone. The V call is TRBV4-1, the J call TRBJ1-5, with D unresolved. Trimming shortened V by 3 bases and J by 0 bases, and 9 bases separated the two germline ends. CDR1 is MGHRA, CDR2 YSYEKL, per germline. CDR3 length: 15 residues. The CDR3 region is CASSQTPHSNQPQHF. For the CDR3, the DNA is TGCGCCAGCAGCCAGACACCTCATAGCAATCAGCCCCAGCATTTT.

The chain uses TRBV2 and TRBJ2-1; TRBD2 agrees at 14 bases. This CDR3 has 18 residues. V lost 3 bases and J lost 1; bases outside the gene matches: 5. Germline V gene lookup returns CDR1 SNHLY and CDR2 FYNNEI. This CDR3 reads CASSEGLAGEWSYNEQFF. CDR3 nucleotide sequence: TGTGCCAGCAGTGAGGGACTAGCGGGAGAGTGGTCCTACAATGAGCAGTTCTTC.

CDR3 amino acids: CASSLWASGAQETQYF. CDR3 coding DNA: TGTGCCAGCAGTTTATGGGCTAGCGGGGCACAAGAGACCCAGTACTTC. The chain combines TRBV28 with TRBJ2-5, with TRBD2 matching 9 bases. Trimming removed 0 bases from V and 2 bases from J; junction bases left unmatched: 4. The CDR3 is 16 residues long. Germline V lookup: CDR1 MDHEN, CDR2 SYDVKM.

The V call is TRBV7-9, the J call TRBJ1-1; 10 bases agree with TRBD1. V shed 4 bases and J 3 bases; nucleotides not matched to a gene: 5. There are 15 residues in the CDR3. The V gene's germline CDR1 is SEHNR and CDR2 FQNEAQ (reference sequence). CDR3 protein: CASSWGQGLDTEAFF. Written as DNA, the CDR3 is TGTGCCAGCAGCTGGGGACAGGGGCTGGACACTGAAGCTTTCTTT.

J is TRBJ2-7 and V is TRBV6-6; D unresolved. Trimming removed 10 bases at V and 3 bases at J, with 10 bases between. CDR1 is MNHNY, CDR2 SVGAGI, per germline (reference sequence). The CDR3 spans 11 residues. CDR3 residues: CATSPGYEQYF. The CDR3 bases are TGTGCCACCTCCCCCGGCTACGAGCAGTACTTC.

The V and J genes are TRBV9 and TRBJ1-1; 8 bases line up with TRBD1. J lost 5 bases, V lost 6 bases, and 18 bases had no gene match. The CDR3 spans 17 residues. Looked up from germline, CDR1 is SGDLS and CDR2 is YYNGEE. CDR3 amino acids: CASTLFRGPRRETEAFF. For the CDR3, the DNA is TGTGCCAGCACCCTATTCAGGGGGCCTCGTCGAGAGACTGAAGCTTTCTTT.

This clone was counted a single time. The rearrangement joins TRBV7-6 to TRBJ2-1, with a tentative D call TRBD1 (6 bases). Germline CDR1 SGHVS, CDR2 FNYEAQ. Trimming removed 2 bases at V and 4 bases at J, with 9 bases between. This CDR3 is built from 14 residues. As DNA, the CDR3 is TGTGCCAGCAGCTTATCAGGGGCGTACAATGAGCAGTTCTTC. It codes for CASSLSGAYNEQFF.

The V gene is TRBV4-1, the J gene TRBJ2-7; tentative D call: TRBD1 (5 bases). Deletions cut 0 bases from V and 3 bases from J, with 12 bases between. CDR3 length: 15 amino acids. Per germline, CDR1 MGHRA and CDR2 YSYEKL. As DNA, the CDR3 is TGCGCCAGCAGCCAAGAAGGGGATTTCGGCTACGAGCAGTACTTC. Translation: CASSQEGDFGYEQYF.

V is TRBV4-1 and J is TRBJ2-3; 11 bases are shared with TRBD2. The CDR3 has 18 residues. V lost 1 base to trimming and J lost 1 base; unmatched junction nucleotides: 7. The germline gives CDR1 MGHRA, CDR2 YSYEKL. The CDR3 protein is CASSQAPTSGGRTDTQYF. CDR3 sequence (DNA): TGCGCCAGCAGCCAAGCACCCACTAGCGGGGGTCGCACAGATACGCAGTATTTT.

The chain employs TRBV4-1 and TRBJ1-2; no firm D call. V was trimmed by 1 base and J by 3 bases, leaving 12 bases between them. Per the germline V gene, CDR1 is MGHRA and CDR2 is YSYEKL. This CDR3 has 15 residues. The CDR3 DNA sequence: TGCGCCAGCAGCCAAGTGGTTAGGGAGGACTATGGCTACACCTTC. It is translated as CASSQVVREDYGYTF.

The chain is built from TRBV7-8 and TRBJ1-2; 8 bases align to TRBD1. V lost 6 bases, J lost 4 bases, and 13 bases stayed unmatched. Germline loops: CDR1 SGHVS, CDR2 FQNEAQ. The CDR3 loop spans 16 amino acids. The DNA of the CDR3 is TGTGCCAGCAGGCCGACAGGGGTCAGTGCGGGCTATGGCTACACCTTC. This encodes CASRPTGVSAGYGYTF.

This chain connects TRBV28 to TRBJ2-5; perhaps TRBD2 as D (5 bases). The J call could be wrong; TRBJ2-7 is a better fit for the DNA end. CDR3 size: 12 residues. Germline V gene lookup returns CDR1 MDHEN and CDR2 SYDVKM. The CDR3 DNA is TGTGCCAGCAGGCCGCCGGGGTTCGAGCAGTACTTC. Its translation: CASRPPGFEQYF.

The V gene is TRBV27, the J gene TRBJ2-3, with D tentatively TRBD2 (6 bases). Germline V gene data show CDR1 as MNHEY and CDR2 as SMNVEV (reference sequence). The CDR3 sequence is 16 residues long. V lost 3 bases, J lost 5 bases, and 18 bases lay in between. The chain's CDR3 is CASSFLRLDTQDTQYF. The DNA for the CDR3 is TGTGCCAGCAGTTTCCTCAGACTAGATACACAAGATACGCAGTATTTT.

This chain links TRBV19 with TRBJ2-2; 10 bases are shared with TRBD1. Germline assignment: CDR1 LNHDA and CDR2 SQIVND (reference sequence). CDR3 length equals 15 residues. The V segment lost 5 bases and the J segment 6 bases; nucleotides outside the gene matches: 6. The CDR3 nucleotides are TGTGCCAGTAGTCCCGGGACAGGGGTGGCCGGGGAGCTGTTTTTT. Its translation: CASSPGTGVAGELFF.